This T cell receptor beta chain was profiled in a study of blood T cell repertoires in COVID-19. Study-level background: The samples span acute and convalescent COVID-19 from the United States, Italy and Spain. From T cells, B-cell-depleted T cells, or PBMCs came the material, which was cDNA or gDNA.

How the authors handled the data: Reference gene primer amplification in the assay estimated nucleated cell counts. TCRdb keeps only in-frame clones here, not all; method: immunoSEQ multiplex PCR. V and J calls and clone size are those listed in that table; D and trimming were worked out from the DNA. The sample lists about 300,000 clones; roughly 86% were seen once. V was clipped by 1 base and J by 3 bases; unmatched bases: 5. CDR1 is KGHSH, CDR2 LQKENI, per germline. This CDR3 is 16 amino acids long. This TCR was recovered from a woman aged 30 to 39 with COVID-19, enrolled during active disease. Sequenced material: peripheral blood. The genes are TRBV18 and TRBJ2-3; TRBD1 matches 9 bases. CDR3 residues: CASSPRDRAETDTQYF. As DNA, the CDR3 is TGTGCCAGCTCACCACGGGACAGGGCCGAAACAGATACGCAGTATTTT.